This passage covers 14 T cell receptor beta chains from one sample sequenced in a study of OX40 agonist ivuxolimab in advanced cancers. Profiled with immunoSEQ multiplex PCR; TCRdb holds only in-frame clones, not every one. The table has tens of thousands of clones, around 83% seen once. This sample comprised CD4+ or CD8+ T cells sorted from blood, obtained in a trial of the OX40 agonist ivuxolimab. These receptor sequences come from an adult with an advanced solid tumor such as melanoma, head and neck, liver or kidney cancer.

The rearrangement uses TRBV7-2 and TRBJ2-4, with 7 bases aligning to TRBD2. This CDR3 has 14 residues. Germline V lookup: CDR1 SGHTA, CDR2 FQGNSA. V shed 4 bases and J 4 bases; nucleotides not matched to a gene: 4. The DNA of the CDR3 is TGTGCCAGCAGCTCCCCGGGGGGTAAAAACATTCAGTACTTC. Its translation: CASSSPGGKNIQYF. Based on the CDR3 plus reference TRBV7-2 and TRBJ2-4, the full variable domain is GAGVSQSPSNKVTEKGKDVELRCDPISGHTALYWYRQSLGQGLEFLIYFQGNSAPDKSGLPSDRFSAERTGGSVSTLTIQRTQQEDSAVYLCASSSPGGKNIQYFGAGTRLSVL.

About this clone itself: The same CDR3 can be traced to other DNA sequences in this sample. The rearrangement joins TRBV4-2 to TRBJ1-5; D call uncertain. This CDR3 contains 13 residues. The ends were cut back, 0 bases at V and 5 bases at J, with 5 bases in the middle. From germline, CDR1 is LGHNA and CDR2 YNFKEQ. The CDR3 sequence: CASSQETDQPQHF. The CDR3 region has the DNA TGTGCCAGCAGCCAAGAGACGGATCAGCCCCAGCATTTT.

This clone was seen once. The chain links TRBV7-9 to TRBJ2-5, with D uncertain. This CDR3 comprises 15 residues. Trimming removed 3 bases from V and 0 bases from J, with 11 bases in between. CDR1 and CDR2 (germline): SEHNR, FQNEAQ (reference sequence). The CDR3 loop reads CASSFTVGYQETQYF. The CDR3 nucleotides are TGTGCCAGCAGCTTCACAGTGGGGTACCAAGAGACCCAGTACTTC.

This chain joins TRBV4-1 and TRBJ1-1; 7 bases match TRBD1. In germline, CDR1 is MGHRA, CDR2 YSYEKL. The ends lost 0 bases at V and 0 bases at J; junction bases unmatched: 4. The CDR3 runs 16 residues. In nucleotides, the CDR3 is TGCGCCAGCAGCCAAGAGGACAGGAGGTTGAACACTGAAGCTTTCTTT. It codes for CASSQEDRRLNTEAFF.

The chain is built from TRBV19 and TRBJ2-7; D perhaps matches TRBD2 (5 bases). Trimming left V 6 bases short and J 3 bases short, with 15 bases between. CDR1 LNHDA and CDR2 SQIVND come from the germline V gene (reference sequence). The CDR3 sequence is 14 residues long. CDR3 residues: CASRIQAGGYEQYF. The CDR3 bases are TGTGCCAGTAGAATTCAGGCGGGCGGCTACGAGCAGTACTTC.

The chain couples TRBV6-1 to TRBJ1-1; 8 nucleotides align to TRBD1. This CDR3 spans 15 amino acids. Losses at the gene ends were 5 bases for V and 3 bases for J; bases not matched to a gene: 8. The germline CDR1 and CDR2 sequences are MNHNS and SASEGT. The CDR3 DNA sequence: TGTGCCAGCAGTCTACAGGGGGGAGCGGACACTGAAGCTTTCTTT. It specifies CASSLQGGADTEAFF.

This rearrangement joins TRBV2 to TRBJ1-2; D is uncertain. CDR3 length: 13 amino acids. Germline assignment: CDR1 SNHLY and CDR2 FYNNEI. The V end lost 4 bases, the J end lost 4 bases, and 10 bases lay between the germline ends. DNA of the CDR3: TGTGCCAGCAGTGGCACGTACACCTATGGCTACACCTTC. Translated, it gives CASSGTYTYGYTF.

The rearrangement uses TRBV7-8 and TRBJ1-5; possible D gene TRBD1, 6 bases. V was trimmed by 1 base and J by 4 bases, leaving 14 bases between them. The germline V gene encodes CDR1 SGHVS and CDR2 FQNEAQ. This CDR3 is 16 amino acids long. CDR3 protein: CASSLEGVIRNQPQHF. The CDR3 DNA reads TGTGCCAGCAGCTTAGAGGGGGTAATTAGGAATCAGCCCCAGCATTTT.

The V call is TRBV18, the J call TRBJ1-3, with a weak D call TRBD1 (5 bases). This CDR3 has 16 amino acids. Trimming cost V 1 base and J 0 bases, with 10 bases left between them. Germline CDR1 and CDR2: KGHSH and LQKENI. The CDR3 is CASSPQGALSGNTIYF. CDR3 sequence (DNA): TGTGCCAGCTCACCACAAGGGGCTCTCTCTGGAAACACCATATATTTT.

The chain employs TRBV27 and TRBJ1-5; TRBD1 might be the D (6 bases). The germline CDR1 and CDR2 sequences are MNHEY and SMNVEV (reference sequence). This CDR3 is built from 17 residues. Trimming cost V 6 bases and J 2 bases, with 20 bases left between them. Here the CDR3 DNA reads TGTGCCAGCAGCCCGAGAAGTCAGGGGCGAGGCAATCAGCCCCAGCATTTT. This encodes CASSPRSQGRGNQPQHF.

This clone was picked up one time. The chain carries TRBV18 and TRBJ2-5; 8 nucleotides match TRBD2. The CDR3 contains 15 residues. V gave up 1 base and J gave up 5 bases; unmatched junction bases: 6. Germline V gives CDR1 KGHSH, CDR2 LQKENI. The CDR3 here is CASSPRRGDGETQYF. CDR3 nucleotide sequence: TGTGCCAGCTCACCACGGCGGGGGGACGGGGAGACCCAGTACTTC. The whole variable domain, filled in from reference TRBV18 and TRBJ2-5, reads NAGVMQNPRHLVRRRGQEARLRCSPMKGHSHVYWYRQLPEEGLKFMVYLQKENIIDESGMPKERFSAEFPKEGPSILRIQQVVRGDSAAYFCASSPRRGDGETQYFGPGTRLLVL.

CDR3 nucleotide sequence: TGTGCCAGCAGTTACTCTACGGGGTCTTTCCATGAGCAGTTCTTC. This encodes CASSYSTGSFHEQFF. The chain joins TRBV6-5 to TRBJ2-1; tentative D call: TRBD2 (5 bases). The germline V gene encodes CDR1 MNHEY and CDR2 SVGAGI. Trimming took off 0 bases at V and 8 bases at J, with 14 bases between the two ends. This CDR3 is built from 15 residues.

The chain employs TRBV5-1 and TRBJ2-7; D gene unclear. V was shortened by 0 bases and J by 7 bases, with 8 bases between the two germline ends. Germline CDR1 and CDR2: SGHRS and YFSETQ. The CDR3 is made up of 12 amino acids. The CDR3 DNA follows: TGCGCCAGCAGCTTGGACTGGGCAGAGCAGTACTTC. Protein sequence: CASSLDWAEQYF.

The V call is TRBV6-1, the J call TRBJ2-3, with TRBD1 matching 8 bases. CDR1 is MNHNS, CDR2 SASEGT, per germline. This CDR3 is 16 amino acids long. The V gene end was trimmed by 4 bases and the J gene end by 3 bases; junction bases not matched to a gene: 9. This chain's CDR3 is CASSVDRGVGTDTQYF. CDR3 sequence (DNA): TGTGCCAGCAGTGTAGACAGGGGTGTTGGTACAGATACGCAGTATTTT.